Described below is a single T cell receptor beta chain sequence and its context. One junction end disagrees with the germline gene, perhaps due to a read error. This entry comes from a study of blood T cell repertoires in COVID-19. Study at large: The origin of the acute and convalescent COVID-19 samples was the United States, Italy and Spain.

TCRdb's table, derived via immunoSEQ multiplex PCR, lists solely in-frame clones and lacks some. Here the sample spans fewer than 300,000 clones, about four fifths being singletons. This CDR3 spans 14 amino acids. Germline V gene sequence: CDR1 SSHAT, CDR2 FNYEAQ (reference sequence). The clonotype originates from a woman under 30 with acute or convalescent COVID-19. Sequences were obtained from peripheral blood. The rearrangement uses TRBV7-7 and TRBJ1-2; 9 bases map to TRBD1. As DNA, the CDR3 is TGTGCTAGCAGCTTAGGGACAGGGTTTGGTGGCTACACCTTC. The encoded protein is CASSLGTGFGGYTF.